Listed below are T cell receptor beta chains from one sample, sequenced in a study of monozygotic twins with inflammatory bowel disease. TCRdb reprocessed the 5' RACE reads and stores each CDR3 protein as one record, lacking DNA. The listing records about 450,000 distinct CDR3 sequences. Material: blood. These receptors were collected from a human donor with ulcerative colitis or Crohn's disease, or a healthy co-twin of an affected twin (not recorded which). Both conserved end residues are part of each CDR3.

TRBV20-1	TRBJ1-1	CSARQGAREAFF
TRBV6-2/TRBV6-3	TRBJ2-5	CASGGQVRETQYF
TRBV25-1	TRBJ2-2	CASSDAGGLGGELFF
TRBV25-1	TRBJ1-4	CASSALEPFEKLFF
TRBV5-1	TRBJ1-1	CASSLGGQGAATEAFF
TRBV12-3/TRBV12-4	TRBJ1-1	CASSPRLLGSTEAFF
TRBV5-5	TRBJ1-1	CASSLIPGTNTEAFF
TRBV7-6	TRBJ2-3	CASTLQTSGSTDTQYF
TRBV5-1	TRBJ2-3	CASTNGGATTDTQYF
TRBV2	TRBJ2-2	CASGARGTGELFF
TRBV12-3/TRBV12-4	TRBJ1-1	CASSFRGLGEAFF
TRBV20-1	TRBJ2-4	CSAVNRGALAKNIQYF
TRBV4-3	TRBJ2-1	CASSHDLAANEQFF
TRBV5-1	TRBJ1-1	CASSLEEHTEAFF
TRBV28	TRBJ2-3	CASSSFTTGERAPSTDTQYF
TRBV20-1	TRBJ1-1	CSATKGINTEAFF
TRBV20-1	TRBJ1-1	CSAQGLPPIAFF
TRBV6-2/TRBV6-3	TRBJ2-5	CASNHGAVQETQYF
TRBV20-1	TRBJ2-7	CSARGGWAYSYEQYF
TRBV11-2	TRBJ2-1	CASSRNGGSTSYNEQFF
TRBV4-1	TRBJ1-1	CASSPPVGGNTEAFF
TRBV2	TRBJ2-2	CASIESDGWTGELFF
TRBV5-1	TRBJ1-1	CASSFKSSNTEAFF
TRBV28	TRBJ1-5	CASSLWLSGREQPQHF
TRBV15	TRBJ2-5	CATSRPKETQYF
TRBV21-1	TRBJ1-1	CASSKSTGNTEAFF
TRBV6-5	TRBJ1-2	CASSSQGARGYTF
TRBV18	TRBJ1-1	CASWGGGTEAFF
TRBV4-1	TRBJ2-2	CASSPKPYDRGLTGELFF
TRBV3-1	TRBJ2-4	CASSQDWDGRLNIQYF
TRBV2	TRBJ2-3	CASRWTSGTDTQYF
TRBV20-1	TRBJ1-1	CSARAAPGRGTEAFF
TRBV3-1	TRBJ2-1	CASSQLDRGIGQFF
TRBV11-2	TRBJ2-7	CASSLTNSYEQYF
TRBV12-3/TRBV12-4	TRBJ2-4	CASSPGEKVIQYF
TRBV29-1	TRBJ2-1	CSVEARESYNEQFF
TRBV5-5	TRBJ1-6	CASSLTYPNYNSPLHF
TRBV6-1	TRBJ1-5	CASSQPTGSEQPQHF
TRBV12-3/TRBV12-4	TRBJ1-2	CASSEGPTGPRNGYTF
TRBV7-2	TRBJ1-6	CASSLVLRSPLHF
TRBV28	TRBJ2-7	CASRPSTEYEQYF
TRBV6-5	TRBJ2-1	CASSYSRLADEQFF
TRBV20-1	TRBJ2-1	CSALGQGVNEQFF
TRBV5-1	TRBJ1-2	CASSSDIRGYTF
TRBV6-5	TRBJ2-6	CASSYSFSGANVLTF
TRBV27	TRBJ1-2	CASSFRAAYGYTF
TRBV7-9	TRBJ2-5	CASSIMGGETQYF
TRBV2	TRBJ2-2	CASTGRGRNTGELFF